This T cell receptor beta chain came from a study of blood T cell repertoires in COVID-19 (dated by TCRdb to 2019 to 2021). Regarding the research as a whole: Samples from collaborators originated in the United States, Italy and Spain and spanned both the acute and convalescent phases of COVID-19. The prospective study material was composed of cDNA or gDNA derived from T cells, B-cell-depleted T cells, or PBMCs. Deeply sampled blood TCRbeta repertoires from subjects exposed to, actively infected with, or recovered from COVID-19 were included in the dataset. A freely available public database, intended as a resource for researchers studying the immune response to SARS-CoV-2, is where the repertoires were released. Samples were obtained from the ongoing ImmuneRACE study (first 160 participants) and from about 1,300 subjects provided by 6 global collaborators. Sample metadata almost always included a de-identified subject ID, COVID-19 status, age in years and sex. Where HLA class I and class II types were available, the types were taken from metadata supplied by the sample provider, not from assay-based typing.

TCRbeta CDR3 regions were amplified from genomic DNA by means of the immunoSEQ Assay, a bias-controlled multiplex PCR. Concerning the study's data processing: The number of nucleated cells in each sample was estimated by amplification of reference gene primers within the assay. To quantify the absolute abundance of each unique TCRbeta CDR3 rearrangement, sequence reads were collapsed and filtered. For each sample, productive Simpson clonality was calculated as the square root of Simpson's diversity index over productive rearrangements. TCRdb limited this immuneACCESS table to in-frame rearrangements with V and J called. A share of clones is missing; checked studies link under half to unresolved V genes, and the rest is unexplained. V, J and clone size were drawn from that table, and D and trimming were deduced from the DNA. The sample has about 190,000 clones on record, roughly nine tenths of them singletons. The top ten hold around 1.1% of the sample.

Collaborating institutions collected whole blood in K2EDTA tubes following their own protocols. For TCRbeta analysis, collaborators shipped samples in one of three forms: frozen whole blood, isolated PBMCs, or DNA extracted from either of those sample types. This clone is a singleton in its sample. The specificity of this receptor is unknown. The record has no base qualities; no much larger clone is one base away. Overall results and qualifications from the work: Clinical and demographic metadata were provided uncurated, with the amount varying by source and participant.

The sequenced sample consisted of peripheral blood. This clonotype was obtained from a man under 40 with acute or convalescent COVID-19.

CDR3 protein: CASSDGRVTDTQYF. The nucleotide sequence is given as TGTGCCAGCAGTGACGGGAGAGTCACAGATACGCAGTATTTT. The rearrangement joined TRBV27 to TRBJ2-3; the D segment could be TRBD2, given 6 matching bases. The CDR3, from cysteine to phenylalanine, totals 14 residues. Of all the DNA, just the CDR3 is kept, 42 bases in frame from base 1. In the germline V gene (reference sequence), CDR1 corresponds to MNHEY and CDR2 to SMNVEV. The V end loses 5 bases and the J end loses 2 bases, and a stretch of 11 bases separates them.